The 28 T cell receptor beta chains below come from one sample, sequenced in a study of blood T cell repertoires in COVID-19 (dated by TCRdb to between 2020 and 2021). The library was obtained by the immunoSEQ multiplex PCR assay. In its TCRdb copy, this immuneACCESS table keeps in-frame sequences only and misses some clones. Where compared with another copy, unresolved V genes explain less than half of these, and the others have no known cause. This sample comprises approximately 220,000 clones, 85% to 90% of them detected only once. The ten largest clones represent less than 1.5% of the sample. Sample: PBMCs or T cells enriched from blood (not recorded which). The receptors come from a man aged 25-45 years who had recovered from COVID-19.

This chain uses TRBV11-2 with TRBJ2-7; 11 positions agree with TRBD1. Germline CDR1 and CDR2: SGHAT and FQNNGV. The CDR3 sequence is 15 residues long. The trim removed 6 bases at V and 5 bases at J, leaving 9 bases unmatched. The CDR3 here is CASRAPGTGGNEQYF. CDR3 in DNA: TGTGCCAGCAGAGCCCCCGGGACAGGGGGGAACGAGCAGTACTTC.

The chain carries TRBV27 and TRBJ2-7, with TRBD2 matching over 9 bases. V gave up 5 bases and J gave up 7 bases; unmatched junction bases: 18. CDR1 MNHEY and CDR2 SMNVEV come from the germline V gene (reference sequence). The CDR3 runs to 17 residues. The CDR3 is CASSLISGGPGSREQYF. The CDR3 DNA sequence: TGTGCCAGCAGTCTCATTAGCGGGGGCCCCGGGTCTCGTGAGCAGTACTTC.

The CDR3 loop reads CASTPRTGGIEAFF. In DNA, the CDR3 is TGTGCCAGCACCCCTAGGACAGGGGGGATTGAAGCTTTCTTT. The chain carries TRBV2 and TRBJ1-1; 10 nucleotides agree with TRBD1. This CDR3 region has 14 residues. Trimming removed 7 bases from V and 7 bases from J; junction bases left unmatched: 9. Germline V gene data show CDR1 as SNHLY and CDR2 as FYNNEI.

The V call is TRBV28, the J call TRBJ1-5; D may be TRBD1 (5 bases). The CDR3 spans 16 residues. CDR1 and CDR2 from the germline V gene are MDHEN and SYDVKM. V lost 5 bases, J lost 0 bases, and 14 bases lay in between. The CDR3: CASSTAQENSNQPQHF. DNA of the CDR3: TGTGCCAGCAGTACCGCACAGGAGAATAGCAATCAGCCCCAGCATTTT.

This clone was observed a handful of times. The rearrangement joins TRBV30 to TRBJ2-6; D ambiguous. CDR1 and CDR2 (germline): GTSNPN, SVGIG (reference sequence). V dropped 1 base and J dropped 0 bases, with 4 bases sitting between them. The CDR3 is 14 amino acids. CDR3 region: CAWSDHSGANVLTF. CDR3 DNA sequence: TGTGCCTGGAGTGATCACTCTGGGGCCAACGTCCTGACTTTC.

The V gene is TRBV7-2, the J gene TRBJ2-5; 9 nucleotides align to TRBD2. The CDR3 spans 17 residues. CDR1 and CDR2 (germline): SGHTA, FQGNSA. Trimming took 1 base from V and 1 from J; bases not matched to a gene: 7. The CDR3, as DNA: TGTGCCAGCAGCTTAGGTAGCGGGGGCCTTTTCCAAGAGACCCAGTACTTC. It yields the protein CASSLGSGGLFQETQYF.

The V call is TRBV10-1, the J call TRBJ2-1; TRBD1 is a possible D gene (6 bases). Germline loops: CDR1 WNHNN, CDR2 SYGVQD (reference sequence). This CDR3 contains 17 residues. Trimming stripped 1 base from V and 2 bases from J, with 15 bases between. The CDR3 is CASSEWTAQTPYNEQFF. In nucleotides, the CDR3 is TGCGCCAGCAGTGAGTGGACAGCGCAGACTCCCTACAATGAGCAGTTCTTC.

The chain joins TRBV5-1 to TRBJ1-5; D remains ambiguous. V lost 0 bases to trimming and J lost 0 bases, with 10 bases between them. Per the germline V gene, CDR1 is SGHRS and CDR2 is YFSETQ. The CDR3 is made up of 16 amino acids. The CDR3 protein is CASSLAGSYSNQPQHF. DNA of the CDR3: TGCGCCAGCAGCTTGGCCGGTTCCTATAGCAATCAGCCCCAGCATTTT.

This clone was detected only once. V gene TRBV29-1 combines with J gene TRBJ1-2, with 7 bases that match TRBD1. The ends lost 4 bases at V and 0 bases at J; junction bases unmatched: 2. The germline CDR1 and CDR2 sequences are SQVTM and ANQGSEA. This CDR3 region has 13 residues. CDR3 nucleotide sequence: TGCAGCGTTGCCACAGGGGCTAACTATGGCTACACCTTC. Protein sequence: CSVATGANYGYTF.

V usage is TRBV6-6 and J usage is TRBJ2-3; TRBD1 is a possible D gene (5 bases). Deletions cut 2 bases from V and 0 bases from J, with 6 bases between. CDR3 length: 14 residues. Germline lookup yields CDR1 MNHNY and CDR2 SVGAGI (reference sequence). The CDR3 sequence: CASSYPGSTDTQYF. The CDR3, as DNA: TGTGCCAGCAGTTACCCAGGGAGCACAGATACGCAGTATTTT.

The chain links TRBV24-1 to TRBJ1-1; D gene ambiguous. The CDR3 totals 14 residues. V lost 4 bases and J lost 4, with 12 bases in between. Germline CDR1 KGHDR, CDR2 SFDVKD. In DNA form, the CDR3 reads TGTGCCACCAGTGACGGGAATAGACGCACTGAAGCTTTCTTT. Residues: CATSDGNRRTEAFF.

The J gene is TRBJ1-4, the V gene TRBV4-3; TRBD1 aligns across 9 bases. The CDR3 contains 16 residues. V shed 2 bases and J 7 bases; nucleotides not matched to a gene: 8. Germline CDR1 LGHNA, CDR2 YSLEER. The CDR3 nucleotides read TGCGCCAGCAGCCAATTGTTAGGACAGGGGTCTGAAAAACTGTTTTTT. Protein product: CASSQLLGQGSEKLFF.

This clone came up once. V usage is TRBV11-2 and J usage is TRBJ2-3; 11 bases line up with TRBD2. V gave up 3 bases and J gave up 10 bases; unmatched junction bases: 12. The CDR3 extends over 16 amino acids. Per germline, CDR1 SGHAT and CDR2 FQNNGV. The CDR3 coding sequence is TGTGCCAGCAGCTTTTTTACTAGCGGGAGTCAGTGGGCGCAGTATTTT. Its translation is CASSFFTSGSQWAQYF.

The chain employs TRBV29-1 and TRBJ1-1; D uncertain. This CDR3 comprises 13 residues. V was pared by 5 bases and J by 6 bases, with 16 bases between. The germline CDR1 and CDR2 sequences are SQVTM and ANQGSEA. The CDR3 protein is CSVKLSRTAEAFF. DNA of the CDR3: TGCAGCGTTAAACTTTCACGAACGGCTGAAGCTTTCTTT.

This chain links TRBV6-2 or TRBV6-3 with TRBJ1-2; 9 nucleotides line up with TRBD1. The germline CDR1 and CDR2 sequences are MNHEY and SVGEGT. The V and J ends lost 2 bases and 4 bases, in that order; junction bases with no gene match: 5. The CDR3 spans 15 residues. The CDR3 is CASSYLDRGAYGYTF. In DNA, the CDR3 is TGTGCCAGCAGTTACCTCGACAGGGGGGCCTATGGCTACACCTTC.

This chain connects TRBV27 to TRBJ2-7; D unclear. The germline gives CDR1 MNHEY, CDR2 SMNVEV (reference sequence). The CDR3 has 12 amino acids. V lost 7 bases, J lost 3 bases, and 10 bases lay in between. CDR3 loop: CASTLAFYEQYF. CDR3 in DNA: TGTGCCAGCACGCTGGCATTCTACGAGCAGTACTTC.

The V call is TRBV10-3, the J call TRBJ2-7, with D possibly matching TRBD2 (5 bases). Trimming removed 1 base from V and 0 bases from J, with 16 bases in between. The germline V gene has CDR1 ENHRY and CDR2 SYGVKD. This CDR3 is built from 17 residues. The chain's CDR3 is CAISEYEADINSYEQYF. The DNA for the CDR3 is TGTGCCATCAGTGAGTATGAAGCGGATATAAACTCCTACGAGCAGTACTTC.

This clone was found a few times. The chain links TRBV30 to TRBJ2-5, with 7 positions matching TRBD1. The CDR3 consists of 13 residues. From germline, CDR1 is GTSNPN and CDR2 SVGIG (reference sequence). V shed 3 bases and J 6 bases; nucleotides not matched to a gene: 7. This chain's CDR3 is CAWRVTGVQTQYF. The CDR3 DNA reads TGTGCCTGGAGGGTAACAGGGGTTCAGACCCAGTACTTC. The full variable domain, its missing parts supplied by reference TRBV30 and TRBJ2-5, is SQTIHQWPATLVQPVGSPLSLECTVEGTSNPNLYWYRQAAGRGLQLLFYSVGIGQISSEVPQNLSASRPQDRQFILSSKKLLLSDSGFYLCAWRVTGVQTQYFGPGTRLLVL.

The V gene is TRBV9, the J gene TRBJ2-1; 9 nucleotides match TRBD1. J was trimmed by 0 bases and V by 6 bases; bases with no gene match: 7. Per germline, CDR1 SGDLS and CDR2 YYNGEE. This CDR3 has 16 residues. The CDR3 region is CASNRGTGRSYNEQFF. The CDR3 nucleotides read TGTGCCAGCAACCGGGGGACAGGGCGCTCCTACAATGAGCAGTTCTTC.

This sequence joins TRBV30 and TRBJ1-2; D may be TRBD1 (5 bases). CDR3 size: 12 residues. Trimming shortened V by 8 bases and J by 6 bases, and 16 bases separated the two germline ends. The germline CDR1 and CDR2 sequences are GTSNPN and SVGIG (reference sequence). In DNA, the CDR3 is TGTGCCGCTGACGGTACAGGAGATGGCTACACCTTC. It is translated as CAADGTGDGYTF.

The chain is built from TRBV11-2 and TRBJ2-5; D gene uncertain. The length of the CDR3 is 14 residues. V shed 0 bases and J shed 5 bases, with 10 bases lying between them. Germline lookup yields CDR1 SGHAT and CDR2 FQNNGV. CDR3 bases: TGTGCCAGCAGCTTAGATCTAGACTGGGAGACCCAGTACTTC. Its protein is CASSLDLDWETQYF.

The V call is TRBV7-8, the J call TRBJ2-2, with 7 bases that match TRBD2. Per the germline V gene, CDR1 is SGHVS and CDR2 is FQNEAQ. There are 13 residues in the CDR3. Trimming took 5 bases from V and 5 from J; bases not matched to a gene: 2. CDR3 nucleotides: TGTGCCAGCAGCCACGGGGGGACCGGGGAGCTGTTTTTT. It codes for CASSHGGTGELFF.

The J gene is TRBJ2-2, the V gene TRBV6-5, with TRBD1 matching over 8 bases. After removal of 7 bases from V and 0 bases from J, the junction contained 4 bases not matched to a gene. The germline V gene has CDR1 MNHEY and CDR2 SVGAGI. The CDR3 runs to 15 residues. CDR3 sequence reads: CASNTDRANTGELFF. In DNA, the CDR3 is TGTGCCAGCAATACGGACAGGGCGAACACCGGGGAGCTGTTTTTT.

The chain links TRBV12-3 or TRBV12-4 to TRBJ2-5; tentatively, D is TRBD1 (5 bases). Trimming cost V 5 bases and J 2 bases, with 9 bases left between them. This CDR3 has 13 amino acids. The CDR3 DNA sequence: TGTGCCAGCAGTCCGACAGAACAAGAGACCCAGTACTTC. Protein product: CASSPTEQETQYF.

The chain uses TRBV27 and TRBJ2-7, with TRBD2 as a possible D gene (5 bases). Looked up from germline, CDR1 is MNHEY and CDR2 is SMNVEV (reference sequence). The CDR3 is 14 amino acids. V was pared by 5 bases and J by 4 bases, with 15 bases between. CDR3 loop: CASSPPDRGYEQYF. In nucleotides, the CDR3 is TGTGCCAGCAGTCCTCCGGATCGGGGTTACGAGCAGTACTTC.

The rearrangement links TRBV6-1 to TRBJ2-1; 7 bases fit TRBD2. Germline lookup yields CDR1 MNHNS and CDR2 SASEGT. After removal of 2 bases from V and 0 bases from J, the junction contained 19 bases not matched to a gene. The CDR3 covers 21 residues. The CDR3 nucleotides read TGTGCCAGCAGTGAACCGTTAAGGATGACGGCGGGGGACCGCTCCTACAATGAGCAGTTCTTC. This encodes CASSEPLRMTAGDRSYNEQFF.

The CDR3 region has the DNA TGTGCCAGCAGCGGGGGACAGGGGGCTGAAGCTTTCTTT. As protein: CASSGGQGAEAFF. This rearrangement joins TRBV9 to TRBJ1-1; 11 bases match TRBD1. The CDR3 is 13 amino acids. Germline V gene sequence: CDR1 SGDLS, CDR2 YYNGEE. V dropped 3 bases and J dropped 6; count of bases not matched to a gene: 1.

Only a few counts were recorded for this clone. The gene calls are TRBV5-4 and TRBJ2-7, with 7 bases that match TRBD1. The V and J ends lost 4 bases and 3 bases, in that order; junction bases with no gene match: 16. The CDR3 covers 17 residues. Germline CDR1 is SGHNT and CDR2 is YYREEE (reference sequence). CDR3 sequence (DNA): TGTGCCAGCAGCCATACCACTGAGGACAGGTTAATCTACGAGCAGTACTTC. As protein: CASSHTTEDRLIYEQYF.